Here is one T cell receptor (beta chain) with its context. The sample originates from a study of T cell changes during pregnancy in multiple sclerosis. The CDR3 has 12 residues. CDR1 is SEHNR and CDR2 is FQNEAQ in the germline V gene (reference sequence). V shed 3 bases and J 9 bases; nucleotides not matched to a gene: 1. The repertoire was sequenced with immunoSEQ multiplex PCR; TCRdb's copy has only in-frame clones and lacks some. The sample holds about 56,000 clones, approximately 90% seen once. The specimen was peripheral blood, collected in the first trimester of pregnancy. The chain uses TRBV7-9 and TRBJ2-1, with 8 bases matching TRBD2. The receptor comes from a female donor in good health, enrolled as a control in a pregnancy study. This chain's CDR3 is CASSFSGIEQFF. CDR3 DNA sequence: TGTGCCAGCAGCTTTAGCGGGATTGAGCAGTTCTTC.